The 23 T cell receptor beta chains in this list originate from one sample, sequenced in a study of sequential checkpoint blockade in melanoma. Using immunoSEQ multiplex PCR, the repertoire was profiled, and TCRdb retains in-frame clones only, with some absent. The repertoire includes 25,000 to 30,000 clones, 75% to 85% of them detected once, and about a sixth sits in the top ten. Treatment reported: randomized to nivolumab then ipilimumab (arm A) or the reverse (arm B). Specimen: CD8+ T cells sorted from blood (inferred from file names), collected from a patient given nivolumab and ipilimumab in sequence. All receptors come from a human donor with melanoma.

The chain employs TRBV29-1 and TRBJ2-6; no reliable D call. V gave up 2 bases and J gave up 1 base, with 12 bases separating them. The CDR3 runs to 16 residues. Germline CDR1 and CDR2: SQVTM and ANQGSEA. CDR3 coding DNA: TGCAGCGTTGAACCGCTAGGCTCGTCTGGGGCCAACGTCCTGACTTTC. Translation gives CSVEPLGSSGANVLTF.

The table lists this clone with a count of one. The V call is TRBV27, the J call TRBJ2-3; 9 nucleotides agree with TRBD2. V trimming: 5 bases; J trimming: 5 bases; junction bases outside the gene matches: 8. From germline, CDR1 is MNHEY and CDR2 SMNVEV (reference sequence). This CDR3 spans 15 amino acids. The CDR3 DNA sequence: TGTGCCAGCAGTCCATCACTACTAGCGGGAGATACGCAGTATTTT. Residues: CASSPSLLAGDTQYF.

The chain couples TRBV2 to TRBJ2-5; perhaps TRBD1 as D (6 bases). The V gene lost 6 bases and the J gene lost 4 bases, with 6 bases spanning the gap. There are 11 residues in the CDR3. Looked up from germline, CDR1 is SNHLY and CDR2 is FYNNEI. CDR3 DNA: TGTGCCAGCAGACAGGGAGAGACCCAGTACTTC. Translated, it gives CASRQGETQYF.

The V and J genes are TRBV4-1 and TRBJ2-7; a possible D gene is TRBD2 (6 bases). Germline V gene lookup returns CDR1 MGHRA and CDR2 YSYEKL. The CDR3 loop spans 13 amino acids. Trimming left V 0 bases short and J 3 bases short, with 6 bases between. The CDR3 loop is CASSQDSGYEQYF. CDR3 coding DNA: TGCGCCAGCAGCCAAGATAGCGGCTACGAGCAGTACTTC.

The genes are TRBV9 and TRBJ2-1; 7 bases align to TRBD2. V lost 0 bases, J lost 8 bases, and 11 bases stayed unmatched. The CDR3 contains 16 residues. Germline assignment: CDR1 SGDLS and CDR2 YYNGEE. Here the CDR3 reads CASSVGPAGPSDEQFF. As DNA, the CDR3 is TGTGCCAGCAGCGTAGGCCCAGCGGGGCCCTCGGATGAGCAGTTCTTC.

V usage is TRBV11-2 and J usage is TRBJ2-1, with D possibly matching TRBD2 (5 bases). From germline, CDR1 is SGHAT and CDR2 FQNNGV. V was pared by 5 bases and J by 9 bases, with 8 bases between. The CDR3 extends over 11 amino acids. CDR3 amino acids: CASSLLGEQFF. The CDR3 DNA is TGTGCCAGCAGCCTACTAGGTGAGCAGTTCTTC.

The chain's CDR3 is CASSNVGTSEAFF. DNA of the CDR3: TGTGCCAGCAGTAACGTCGGGACTTCTGAAGCTTTCTTT. V gene TRBV7-9 combines with J gene TRBJ1-1; a possible D gene is TRBD1 (5 bases). CDR1 is SEHNR and CDR2 is FQNEAQ in the germline V gene (reference sequence). Trimming pared 6 bases from V and 6 bases from J, leaving 14 bases between. The CDR3 contains 13 residues.

The gene calls are TRBV5-1 and TRBJ1-1; D unclear. Germline-derived CDR1 and CDR2 are SGHRS and YFSETQ. V lost 2 bases and J lost 5, with 13 bases in between. The CDR3 sequence is 14 residues long. CDR3 loop: CASSLRDGLTEAFF. The CDR3, as DNA: TGCGCCAGCAGCTTACGGGATGGGTTGACTGAAGCTTTCTTT.

V and J are TRBV27 and TRBJ2-7, with D possibly matching TRBD2 (6 bases). The CDR3 contains 16 residues. V lost 5 bases and J lost 0, with 17 bases in between. Per the germline V gene, CDR1 is MNHEY and CDR2 is SMNVEV (reference sequence). This CDR3 is CASSPSGGTLSYEQYF. The CDR3 DNA follows: TGTGCCAGCAGTCCCTCGGGCGGGACCCTCTCCTACGAGCAGTACTTC.

The chain is built from TRBV11-2 and TRBJ2-5; D perhaps matches TRBD2 (5 bases). Germline V gives CDR1 SGHAT, CDR2 FQNNGV. Trimming removed 2 bases from V and 1 base from J, with 8 bases in between. The CDR3 spans 14 residues. The CDR3 loop reads CASSLIALQETQYF. For the CDR3, the DNA is TGTGCCAGCAGCTTAATAGCGCTCCAAGAGACCCAGTACTTC.

This clone was seen only a few times. The gene calls are TRBV10-1 and TRBJ2-7; D is perhaps TRBD2 (6 bases). The CDR3 length is 17 residues. Trimming took 0 bases from V and 5 from J, leaving 20 bases between them. Germline V gene sequence: CDR1 WNHNN, CDR2 SYGVQD (reference sequence). The chain's CDR3 is CASSESEGGEALDEQYF. DNA for the CDR3: TGCGCCAGCAGTGAGTCGGAAGGAGGGGAGGCACTCGACGAGCAGTACTTC.

This chain connects TRBV7-9 to TRBJ2-7; possibly TRBD2 for D (6 bases). Trimming removed 1 base at V and 2 bases at J, with 9 bases between. This CDR3 contains 14 residues. From germline, CDR1 is SEHNR and CDR2 FQNEAQ (reference sequence). The CDR3 sequence is CASSLDGGPYEQYF. The CDR3 DNA sequence: TGTGCCAGCAGCTTAGACGGGGGTCCCTACGAGCAGTACTTC.

The chain has TRBV5-6 and TRBJ1-1; 9 nucleotides match TRBD1. The CDR3 has 15 residues. Germline CDR1 and CDR2: SGHDT and YYEEEE. V was pared by 4 bases and J by 5 bases, with 9 bases of the junction left unmatched. The chain's CDR3 is CASSPPRDRVTEAFF. CDR3 DNA sequence: TGTGCCAGCAGCCCCCCCCGGGACAGGGTGACTGAAGCTTTCTTT.

The J gene is TRBJ1-1, the V gene TRBV7-6; D ambiguous. The length of the CDR3 is 13 residues. V was pared by 1 base and J by 4 bases, with 7 bases between. Germline V lookup: CDR1 SGHVS, CDR2 FNYEAQ. The CDR3 loop reads CASSLDSGTEAFF. As DNA, the CDR3 is TGTGCCAGCAGCTTAGATTCGGGCACTGAAGCTTTCTTT.

The V gene is TRBV27, the J gene TRBJ1-1; possibly TRBD1 for D (6 bases). The CDR3 is 14 amino acids. Trimming cost V 6 bases and J 3 bases, with 14 bases left between them. Looked up from germline, CDR1 is MNHEY and CDR2 is SMNVEV (reference sequence). CDR3: CASSPFRGHTEAFF. CDR3 sequence (DNA): TGTGCCAGCAGCCCGTTCAGGGGACACACTGAAGCTTTCTTT.

The chain's CDR3 is CASSYEGGQGRSGYTF. The CDR3 DNA reads as TGTGCCAGCAGTTACGAGGGGGGGCAGGGAAGATCAGGCTACACCTTC. This chain uses TRBV6-5 with TRBJ1-2, with D possibly TRBD1 on 6 matching bases. CDR1 and CDR2 from the germline V gene are MNHEY and SVGAGI. The CDR3 extends over 16 amino acids. V lost 2 bases and J 8 bases, leaving 21 bases between the germline ends.

In nucleotides, the CDR3 is TGTGCCAGCAGCCTGCGGGCCGCCTCTTATAGCAATCAGCCCCAGCATTTT. Translating gives CASSLRAASYSNQPQHF. The chain uses TRBV5-6 and TRBJ1-5, with D hard to call. V lost 4 bases, J lost 0 bases, and 17 bases lay in between. Germline loops: CDR1 SGHDT, CDR2 YYEEEE. The CDR3 is made up of 17 amino acids.

The J gene is TRBJ1-2, the V gene TRBV5-1, with a weak D call TRBD1 (5 bases). The V gene's germline CDR1 is SGHRS and CDR2 YFSETQ. The CDR3 is 13 amino acids. Trimming left V 0 bases short and J 3 bases short, with 6 bases between. The DNA of the CDR3 is TGCGCCAGCAGCTTGGAAGGGGACTATGGCTACACCTTC. Amino acid sequence: CASSLEGDYGYTF.

This clone came up a few times. The V and J genes are TRBV6-4 and TRBJ2-2; 8 positions match TRBD2. The junction had 3 bases not matched to a gene; V was cut back by 4 bases and J by 5 bases. The CDR3 covers 14 residues. Germline CDR1 reads MRHNA; CDR2 reads SNTAGT. CDR3 nucleotide sequence: TGTGCCAGCAGTGCAAGACTAGCGACCGGGGAGCTGTTTTTT. This translates into CASSARLATGELFF.

The J gene is TRBJ2-1, the V gene TRBV19; 12 nucleotides line up with TRBD2. The CDR3 contains 15 residues. Germline CDR1 and CDR2: LNHDA and SQIVND (reference sequence). The V and J ends lost 5 bases and 6 bases, in that order; junction bases with no gene match: 5. CDR3 in DNA: TGTGCCAGTAGTTCTAGCGGGGGGGCCCTCAATGAGCAGTTCTTC. Amino acid sequence: CASSSSGGALNEQFF.

The chain carries TRBV6-4 and TRBJ2-1, with 10 bases fitting TRBD2. V dropped 2 bases and J dropped 8; count of bases not matched to a gene: 6. CDR3 size: 15 residues. Germline CDR1 MRHNA, CDR2 SNTAGT. DNA for the CDR3: TGTGCCAGCAGTGACAAAGCGGGGGGGCGAGATGAGCAGTTCTTC. It yields the protein CASSDKAGGRDEQFF.

V is TRBV7-9 and J is TRBJ2-5; 9 bases are shared with TRBD2. The junction had 2 bases not matched to a gene; V was cut back by 4 bases and J by 5 bases. Germline lookup yields CDR1 SEHNR and CDR2 FQNEAQ (reference sequence). The CDR3 length is 13 residues. CDR3: CASSSGLAETQYF. CDR3 nucleotide sequence: TGTGCCAGCAGCTCCGGACTAGCGGAGACCCAGTACTTC.

The rearrangement joins TRBV27 to TRBJ1-5, with 9 bases fitting TRBD1. There are 13 residues in the CDR3. Germline V gene sequence: CDR1 MNHEY, CDR2 SMNVEV (reference sequence). Trimming at V came to 6 bases and at J to 13 bases, leaving 10 bases not matched to a gene. The CDR3 here is CASSLTRDREQHF. CDR3 nucleotide sequence: TGTGCCAGCAGCCTGACCCGGGACAGGGAGCAGCATTTT.